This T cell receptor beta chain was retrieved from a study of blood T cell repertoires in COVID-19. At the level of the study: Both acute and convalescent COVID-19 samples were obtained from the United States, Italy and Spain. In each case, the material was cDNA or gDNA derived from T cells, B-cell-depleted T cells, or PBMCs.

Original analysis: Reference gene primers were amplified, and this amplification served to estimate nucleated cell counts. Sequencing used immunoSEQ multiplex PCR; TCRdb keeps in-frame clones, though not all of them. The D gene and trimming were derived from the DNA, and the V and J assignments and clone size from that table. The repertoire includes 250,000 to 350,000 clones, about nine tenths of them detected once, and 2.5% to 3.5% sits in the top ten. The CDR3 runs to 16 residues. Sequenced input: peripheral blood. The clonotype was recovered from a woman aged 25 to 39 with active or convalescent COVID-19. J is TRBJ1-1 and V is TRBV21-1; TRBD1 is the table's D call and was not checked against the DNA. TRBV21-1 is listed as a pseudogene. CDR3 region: CASSWTGKGMNTEAFF. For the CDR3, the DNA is TGTGCCAGCAGCTGGACAGGGAAGGGCATGAACACTGAAGCTTTCTTT.